The T cell receptor beta chain described here comes from a study of blood T cell repertoires in COVID-19. TCRdb's table, derived via immunoSEQ multiplex PCR, lists solely in-frame clones and lacks some. The sample shows roughly 250,000 clones, around 80% of them seen only once. This clone occurred a few times. Germline assignment: CDR1 SGHRS and CDR2 YFSETQ. V lost 1 base, J lost 2 bases, and 15 bases lay in between. This CDR3 has 16 residues. The source of this sequence is a woman of 80 years or more with acute or convalescent COVID-19. Sequencing input: peripheral blood. The rearrangement links TRBV5-1 to TRBJ2-5; TRBD2 is a possible D gene (7 bases). The CDR3 region is CASSLLEGGNQETQYF. The CDR3 DNA follows: TGCGCCAGCAGCTTGCTCGAGGGGGGGAATCAAGAGACCCAGTACTTC.